One sample yielded the 30 T cell receptor beta chains listed below, sequenced in a study of beta chain features in type 1 diabetes. Their specific antigens are unknown. General study results and limits: In all four CD4+ subsets, TCRB CDR3 length was significantly, moderately reduced in type 1 diabetes.

The entirety of the isolated RNA underwent reverse transcription, so expressed TCRB transcripts were sequenced. The data were produced by immunoSEQ multiplex PCR, yet TCRdb's version contains in-frame clones alone and is incomplete. Of hundreds of thousands of clones listed, more than 13% are singletons. The sequencing sample was made of naive CD4+ T cells from blood. Receptor source: a man between 18 and 29 years old with type 1 diabetes.

The chain uses TRBV9 and TRBJ2-2; no firm D call. Germline-derived CDR1 and CDR2 are SGDLS and YYNGEE. The CDR3 is 14 residues long. V was cut by 0 bases and J by 5 bases, with 8 bases left in between. The CDR3 DNA follows: TGTGCCAGCAGCGTAGATGGGTGGACCGGGGAGCTGTTTTTT. Translation: CASSVDGWTGELFF.

This chain joins TRBV4-1 and TRBJ2-3, with 8 nucleotides matching TRBD2. The CDR3 consists of 19 residues. Germline CDR1 reads MGHRA; CDR2 reads YSYEKL. After removal of 3 bases from V and 2 bases from J, the junction contained 16 bases not matched to a gene. The CDR3 is CASSHPALGGGGHTDTQYF. The CDR3 coding sequence is TGCGCCAGCAGCCACCCAGCCCTCGGTGGCGGGGGGCACACAGATACGCAGTATTTT.

In its sample, this clone was seen a few times. The rearrangement joins TRBV7-2 to TRBJ2-2, with 11 positions matching TRBD2. The CDR3 contains 16 residues. Germline assignment: CDR1 SGHTA and CDR2 FQGNSA. The V gene end was trimmed by 5 bases and the J gene end by 3 bases; junction bases not matched to a gene: 5. This CDR3 is CASSLTSGGYTGELFF. In DNA, the CDR3 is TGTGCCAGCAGCCTTACTAGCGGGGGATACACCGGGGAGCTGTTTTTT.

This clone was seen more than once but under ten times. This sequence joins TRBV30 and TRBJ2-1, with TRBD1 matching 10 bases. CDR1 and CDR2 (germline): GTSNPN, SVGIG (reference sequence). The V segment lost 2 bases and the J segment 5 bases; nucleotides outside the gene matches: 12. This CDR3 contains 17 residues. As DNA, the CDR3 is TGTGCCTGGAGTAACTATCCGGGACAGGGGCTGAACAATGAGCAGTTCTTC. Its protein product is CAWSNYPGQGLNNEQFF.

This clone came up a few times. The CDR3 bases are TGCAGCGTCTACAGGGGGAATCCCACAGATACGCAGTATTTT. This translates into CSVYRGNPTDTQYF. V and J are TRBV29-1 and TRBJ2-3; the match to TRBD1 covers 8 bases. This CDR3 has 14 amino acids. Germline trimming cut 6 bases from V and 2 bases from J; bases unmatched to any gene: 7. CDR1 and CDR2 from the germline V gene are SQVTM and ANQGSEA.

The V call is TRBV7-2, the J call TRBJ2-5; D not certain. Trimming removed 2 bases from V and 3 bases from J, with 10 bases in between. The CDR3 is made up of 14 amino acids. Per germline, CDR1 SGHTA and CDR2 FQGNSA. CDR3 residues: CASSLMSLKETQYF. The CDR3 nucleotides read TGTGCCAGCAGCTTAATGTCTCTGAAAGAGACCCAGTACTTC.

As to this clone: At one boundary the junction diverges from the germline segment, which might be a read error. Written as DNA, the CDR3 is TGTGCTAGCAGCCCTACCCGGTACAATGAGCAGTTCTTC. Encoded protein: CASSPTRYNEQFF. This chain connects TRBV7-7 to TRBJ2-1, with D hard to call. The CDR3 covers 13 residues. Germline loops: CDR1 SSHAT, CDR2 FNYEAQ (reference sequence).

For the CDR3, the DNA is TGTGCCAGCAGCCCATCTGAACCCGGACAGGATCACAATGAGCAGTTCTTC. It translates to CASSPSEPGQDHNEQFF. The chain employs TRBV25-1 and TRBJ2-1; 7 bases line up with TRBD1. J gave up 5 bases and V 6 bases, and 16 bases lay outside the gene matches. The CDR3 has 17 amino acids. Germline V gene lookup returns CDR1 MGHDK and CDR2 SYGVNS. The whole variable domain, filled in from reference TRBV25-1 and TRBJ2-1, reads EADIYQTPRYLVIGTGKKITLECSQTMGHDKMYWYQQDPGMELHLIHYSYGVNSTEKGDLSSESTVSRIRTEHFPLTLESARPSHTSQYLCASSPSEPGQDHNEQFFGPGTRLTVL.

This clone was found once. The chain has TRBV7-9 and TRBJ2-2, with D possibly matching TRBD2 (5 bases). V lost 8 bases and J lost 6, with 25 bases in between. The CDR3 is 17 residues long. Germline V gene data show CDR1 as SEHNR and CDR2 as FQNEAQ (reference sequence). In DNA form, the CDR3 reads TGTGCCAGCCCTCAGAATAGACGGGGATCCATCGCCGGGGAGCTGTTTTTT. It specifies CASPQNRRGSIAGELFF.

This clone was found a few times. The gene calls are TRBV28 and TRBJ1-5; perhaps TRBD1 as D (5 bases). The V end lost 6 bases, the J end lost 0 bases, and 12 bases lay between the germline ends. The CDR3 loop spans 15 amino acids. Per the germline V gene, CDR1 is MDHEN and CDR2 is SYDVKM. The CDR3 DNA is TGTGCCAGCAGATCCCTCGGGGGTAGCAATCAGCCCCAGCATTTT. Translation: CASRSLGGSNQPQHF.

This clone has only a few counts. The V gene is TRBV11-2, the J gene TRBJ2-2; D unclear. This CDR3 region has 17 residues. The V and J ends lost 3 bases and 2 bases respectively, with 16 bases between them. Germline-derived CDR1 and CDR2 are SGHAT and FQNNGV. The CDR3 bases are TGTGCCAGCAGCTTTGTCCTCTTTCAGCGAAACACCGGGGAGCTGTTTTTT. It codes for CASSFVLFQRNTGELFF.

The sample holds a few counts of this clone. The chain recombines TRBV29-1 with TRBJ2-5, with 9 bases lining up with TRBD1. Germline-derived CDR1 and CDR2 are SQVTM and ANQGSEA. This CDR3 is 15 amino acids long. V trimming: 4 bases; J trimming: 5 bases; junction bases outside the gene matches: 11. CDR3 in DNA: TGCAGCGTTGGTTCGGGGGACAGGGTTGGGGAGACCCAGTACTTC. Residues: CSVGSGDRVGETQYF.

This clone was found a few times. This chain joins TRBV5-1 and TRBJ2-3, with 12 bases aligning to TRBD2. CDR3 length equals 16 residues. With 3 bases clipped from V and 0 bases from J, the junction kept 2 bases outside the gene matches. Germline loops: CDR1 SGHRS, CDR2 YFSETQ. The CDR3 DNA reads TGCGCCAGCAGCTACGGACTAGCGGGAAGCACAGATACGCAGTATTTT. Protein: CASSYGLAGSTDTQYF.

This clone was picked up a small number of times. This chain joins TRBV7-9 and TRBJ1-4; D is perhaps TRBD1 (5 bases). Germline-derived CDR1 and CDR2 are SEHNR and FQNEAQ (reference sequence). Trimming took 8 bases from V and 5 from J, leaving 18 bases between them. This CDR3 comprises 15 residues. The CDR3 nucleotides are TGTGCCAGCTGTCTTACCGGGGCAGGGAATGAAAAACTGTTTTTT. The encoded protein is CASCLTGAGNEKLFF.

This clone occurred once. This chain uses TRBV30 with TRBJ2-7; 11 nucleotides match TRBD1. The CDR3 totals 17 residues. In germline, CDR1 is GTSNPN, CDR2 SVGIG (reference sequence). The ends lost 0 bases at V and 2 bases at J; junction bases unmatched: 9. This chain's CDR3 is CAWSVWWGQGVTYEQYF. In DNA form, the CDR3 reads TGTGCCTGGAGTGTATGGTGGGGACAGGGGGTTACCTACGAGCAGTACTTC.

The table lists this clone with a few counts. J is TRBJ1-1 and V is TRBV29-1; tentatively, D is TRBD1 (5 bases). Trimming left V 7 bases short and J 3 bases short, with 12 bases between. CDR1 is SQVTM and CDR2 is ANQGSEA in the germline V gene. The CDR3 totals 12 residues. CDR3 sequence (DNA): TGCAGCGCCTCTGGCAGGGACACTGAAGCTTTCTTT. Its protein product is CSASGRDTEAFF.

Only a few counts were recorded for this clone. The chain has TRBV7-2 and TRBJ2-5; 11 bases match TRBD2. J lost 4 bases, V lost 2 bases, and 3 bases had no gene match. CDR3 length: 15 residues. Germline V gene lookup returns CDR1 SGHTA and CDR2 FQGNSA. The CDR3: CASSLLAGGVETQYF. CDR3 in DNA: TGTGCCAGCAGCTTACTAGCGGGGGGAGTAGAGACCCAGTACTTC.

This clone showed up just a few times. This chain joins TRBV30 and TRBJ1-1, with D possibly being TRBD1 (6 bases). V lost 2 bases, J lost 1 base, and 14 bases lay in between. This CDR3 is built from 15 residues. CDR1 GTSNPN and CDR2 SVGIG come from the germline V gene (reference sequence). CDR3 bases: TGTGCCTGGAGTCCCCGGACAGCTCGGAACACTGAAGCTTTCTTT. Its protein product is CAWSPRTARNTEAFF.

This clone was counted between two and nine times. This sequence joins TRBV4-2 and TRBJ2-5, with TRBD2 matching 8 bases. The trim removed 0 bases at V and 5 bases at J, leaving 8 bases unmatched. This CDR3 contains 16 residues. From germline, CDR1 is LGHNA and CDR2 YNFKEQ. Here the CDR3 DNA reads TGTGCCAGCAGCCAAGAGGAACGGGGGGGCTTCGAGACCCAGTACTTC. Encoded protein: CASSQEERGGFETQYF.

This clone was counted between two and nine times. The rearrangement links TRBV5-1 to TRBJ2-1, with D tentatively TRBD1 (6 bases). CDR1 and CDR2 from the germline V gene are SGHRS and YFSETQ. V was pared by 5 bases and J by 6 bases, with 15 bases between. This CDR3 spans 14 amino acids. CDR3 DNA: TGCGCCAGCAGAGTGGGGGCCCCGGGCAATGAGCAGTTCTTC. Translated, it gives CASRVGAPGNEQFF.

The chain's CDR3 is CASSLLSTLHGEAFF. CDR3 bases: TGCGCCAGCAGCTTACTTTCGACATTACATGGAGAAGCTTTCTTT. This chain links TRBV5-1 with TRBJ1-1; D is unresolved. V was clipped by 2 bases and J by 8 bases, with 19 bases between them. CDR3 length: 15 amino acids. Germline assignment: CDR1 SGHRS and CDR2 YFSETQ.

This clone was seen only a few times. The same CDR3 can be traced to other DNA sequences in this sample. V and J are TRBV18 and TRBJ1-5; TRBD1 might be the D (5 bases). V was pared by 6 bases and J by 5 bases, with 11 bases between. This CDR3 spans 13 amino acids. From germline, CDR1 is KGHSH and CDR2 LQKENI. The chain's CDR3 is CASSRGRDQPQHF. The CDR3 coding sequence is TGTGCCAGCTCCCGGGGCCGCGATCAGCCCCAGCATTTT.

The rearrangement uses TRBV5-1 and TRBJ2-3; the D call may be TRBD1 or TRBD2 (5 bases each). Germline CDR1 SGHRS, CDR2 YFSETQ. The CDR3 covers 15 residues. V lost 4 bases and J lost 5, with 17 bases in between. CDR3 sequence: CASSPGTALGDTQYF. CDR3 DNA: TGCGCCAGCAGCCCCGGGACCGCCTTAGGAGATACGCAGTATTTT.

CDR3 sequence (DNA): TGCGCCAGCAGCTTGGGGGGACAAGACACCATATATTTT. The encoded protein is CASSLGGQDTIYF. V is TRBV5-1 and J is TRBJ1-3, with D possibly matching TRBD1 (6 bases). The germline gives CDR1 SGHRS, CDR2 YFSETQ. The CDR3 is 13 residues long. Between the trimmed V and J ends, which lost 0 bases and 8 bases, there was a span of 9 bases.

This clone has only a few counts. V and J are TRBV20-1 and TRBJ2-7; D ambiguous. CDR1 and CDR2 (germline): DFQATT, SNEGSKA (reference sequence). CDR3 size: 11 residues. The germline V and J ends were trimmed by 6 bases and 3 bases, with 9 bases remaining between them. DNA of the CDR3: TGCAGTGCCTCGAGTGGCTACGAGCAGTACTTC. This translates into CSASSGYEQYF.

The CDR3 region has the DNA TGTGCCAGCAGTCAACTAAGCACAGATACGCAGTATTTT. This sequence encodes CASSQLSTDTQYF. The chain combines TRBV7-9 with TRBJ2-3; D ambiguous. Germline values: CDR1 SEHNR, CDR2 FQNEAQ (reference sequence). This CDR3 comprises 13 residues. Trimming pared 6 bases from V and 0 bases from J, leaving 7 bases between.

The chain has TRBV7-3 and TRBJ1-1; a possible D gene is TRBD1 (6 bases). Trimming left V 5 bases short and J 7 bases short, with 8 bases between. This CDR3 comprises 11 residues. The germline CDR1 and CDR2 sequences are SGHTA and FQGTGA. CDR3 nucleotides: TGTGCCAGCAGCGGGGGCAGTGAAGCTTTCTTT. As protein: CASSGGSEAFF.

The rearrangement links TRBV11-2 to TRBJ2-7; 11 bases are shared with TRBD2. Germline-derived CDR1 and CDR2 are SGHAT and FQNNGV. The CDR3 totals 15 residues. Germline trimming cut 1 base from V and 3 bases from J; bases unmatched to any gene: 2. CDR3 in amino acids: CASSLALAGGYEQYF. CDR3 sequence (DNA): TGTGCCAGCAGCTTAGCCCTAGCGGGGGGCTACGAGCAGTACTTC. Full variable domain (rest looked up from reference TRBV11-2 and TRBJ2-7): EAGVAQSPRYKIIEKRQSVAFWCNPISGHATLYWYQQILGQGPKLLIQFQNNGVVDDSQLPKDRFSAERLKGVDSTLKIQPAKLEDSAVYLCASSLALAGGYEQYFGPGTRLTVT.

The CDR3 loop is CSARSKELFF. The CDR3 DNA reads TGCAGTGCTAGAAGTAAGGAACTGTTTTTT. The chain uses TRBV20-1 and TRBJ1-4; D is uncertain. Germline values: CDR1 DFQATT, CDR2 SNEGSKA (reference sequence). The CDR3 loop spans 10 amino acids. The germline V and J ends were trimmed by 2 bases and 12 bases, with 7 bases remaining between them.

The V gene is TRBV7-9, the J gene TRBJ2-1, with D perhaps TRBD1 (7 bases). The germline CDR1 and CDR2 sequences are SEHNR and FQNEAQ (reference sequence). The CDR3 covers 13 residues. Deletions cut 3 bases from V and 5 bases from J, with 8 bases between. CDR3 nucleotides: TGTGCCAGCAGCTTCAGGGGGGACAATGAGCAGTTCTTC. Translating it yields CASSFRGDNEQFF.